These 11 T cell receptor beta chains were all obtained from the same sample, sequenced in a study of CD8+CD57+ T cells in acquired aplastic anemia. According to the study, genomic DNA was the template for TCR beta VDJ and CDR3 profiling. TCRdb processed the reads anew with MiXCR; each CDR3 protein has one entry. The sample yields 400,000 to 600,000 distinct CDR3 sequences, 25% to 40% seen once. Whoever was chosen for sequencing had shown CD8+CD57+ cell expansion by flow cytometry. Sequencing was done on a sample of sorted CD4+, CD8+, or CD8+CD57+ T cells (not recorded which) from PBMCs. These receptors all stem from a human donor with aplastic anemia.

Here the CDR3 DNA reads TGTGCCACCAGTGACCGCCCACTACAGATACCTAATTCACCCCTCCACTTT. It codes for CATSDRPLQIPNSPLHF. The genes are TRBV24-1 and TRBJ1-6; D is ambiguous. From germline, CDR1 is KGHDR and CDR2 SFDVKD. The CDR3 extends over 17 amino acids. V lost 4 bases and J 6 bases, leaving 18 bases between the germline ends.

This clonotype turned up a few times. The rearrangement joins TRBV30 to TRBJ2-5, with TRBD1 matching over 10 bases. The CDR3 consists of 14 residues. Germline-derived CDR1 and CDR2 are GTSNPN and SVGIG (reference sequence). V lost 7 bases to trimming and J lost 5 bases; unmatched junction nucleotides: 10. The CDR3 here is CAYTGDRGKETQYF. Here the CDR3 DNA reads TGTGCCTATACGGGGGACAGGGGCAAGGAGACCCAGTACTTC. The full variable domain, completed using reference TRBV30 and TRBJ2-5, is SQTIHQWPATLVQPVGSPLSLECTVEGTSNPNLYWYRQAAGRGLQLLFYSVGIGQISSEVPQNLSASRPQDRQFILSSKKLLLSDSGFYLCAYTGDRGKETQYFGPGTRLLVL.

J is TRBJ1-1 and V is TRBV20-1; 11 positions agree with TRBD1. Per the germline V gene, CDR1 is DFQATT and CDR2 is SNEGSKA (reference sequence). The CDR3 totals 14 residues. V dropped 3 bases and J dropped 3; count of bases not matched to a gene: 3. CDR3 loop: CSASGQGAYTEAFF. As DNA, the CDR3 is TGCAGTGCTAGCGGACAGGGGGCTTACACTGAAGCTTTCTTT.

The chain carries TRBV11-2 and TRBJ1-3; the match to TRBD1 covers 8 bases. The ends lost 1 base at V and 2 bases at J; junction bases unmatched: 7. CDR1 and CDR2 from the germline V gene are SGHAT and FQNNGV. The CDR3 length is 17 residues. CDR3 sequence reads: CASSLGTGGITGNTIYF. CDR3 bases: TGTGCCAGCAGCTTAGGAACAGGGGGGATTACTGGAAACACCATATATTTT.

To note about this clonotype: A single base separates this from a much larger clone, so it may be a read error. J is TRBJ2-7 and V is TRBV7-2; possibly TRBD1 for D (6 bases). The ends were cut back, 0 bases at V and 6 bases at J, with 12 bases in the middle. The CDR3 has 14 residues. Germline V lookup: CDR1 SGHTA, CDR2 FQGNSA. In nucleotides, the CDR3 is TGTGCCAGCAGCTTAGCATCCACAGGGTGCGAGCAGTACTTC. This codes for CASSLASTGCEQYF.

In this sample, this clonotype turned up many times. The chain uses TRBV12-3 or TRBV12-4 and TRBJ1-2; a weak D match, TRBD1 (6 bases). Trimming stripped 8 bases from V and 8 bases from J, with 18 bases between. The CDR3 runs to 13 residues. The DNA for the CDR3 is TGTGCCAGCTCGGAACAGGGCTCGTGGGGCTACACCTTC. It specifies CASSEQGSWGYTF.

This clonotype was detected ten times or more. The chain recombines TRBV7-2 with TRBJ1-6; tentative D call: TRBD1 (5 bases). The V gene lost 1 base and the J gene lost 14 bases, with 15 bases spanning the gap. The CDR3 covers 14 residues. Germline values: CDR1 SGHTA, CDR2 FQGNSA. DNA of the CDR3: TGTGCCAGCAGCTTAGACGACAGTTGGGGGTCCCTCCACTTT. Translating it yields CASSLDDSWGSLHF.

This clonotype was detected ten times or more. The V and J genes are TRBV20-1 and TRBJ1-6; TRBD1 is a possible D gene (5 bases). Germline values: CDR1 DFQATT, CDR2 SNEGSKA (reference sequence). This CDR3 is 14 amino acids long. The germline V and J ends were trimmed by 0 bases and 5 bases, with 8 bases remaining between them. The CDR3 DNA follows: TGCAGTGCTAGAGAAGGACACGATAATTCACCCCTCCACTTT. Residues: CSAREGHDNSPLHF.

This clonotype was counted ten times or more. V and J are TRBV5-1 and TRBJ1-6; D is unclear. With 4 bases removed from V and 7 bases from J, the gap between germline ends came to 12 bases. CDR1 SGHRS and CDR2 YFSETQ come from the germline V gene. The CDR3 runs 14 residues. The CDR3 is CASSHGEQNSPLHF. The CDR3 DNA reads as TGCGCCAGCAGCCATGGGGAGCAAAATTCACCCCTCCACTTT.

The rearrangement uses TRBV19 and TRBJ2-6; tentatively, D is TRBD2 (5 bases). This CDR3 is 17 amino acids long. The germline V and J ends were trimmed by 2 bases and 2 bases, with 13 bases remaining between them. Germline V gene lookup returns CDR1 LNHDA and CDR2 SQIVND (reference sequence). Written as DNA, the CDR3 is TGTGCCAGTAGTATAAGCCAACGGGGAACTGGGGCCAACGTCCTGACTTTC. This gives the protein CASSISQRGTGANVLTF.

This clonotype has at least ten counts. In DNA, the CDR3 is TGTGCCAGCAGTGAAGCGCTTCGGGGGGCTTATGGCTACACCTTC. This translates into CASSEALRGAYGYTF. The V and J genes are TRBV2 and TRBJ1-2; TRBD1 is a possible D gene (6 bases). The CDR3 is 15 residues long. CDR1 is SNHLY, CDR2 FYNNEI, per germline. V was trimmed by 0 bases and J by 5 bases, leaving 13 bases between them.